The entry that follows covers one T cell receptor (beta chain) sequence. This record comes from a study of blood T cells in healthy people across ages. Next came a second PCR, run for 7 to 11 cycles, which used a sample-barcoded 5' primer along with a J-beta primer mix. TCRdb recomputed calls from the 5' RACE reads with MiXCR, one row per CDR3 protein. Of 1.5 million to 2 million distinct CDR3 sequences listed, 35% to 50% are singletons. The germline gives CDR1 DFQATT, CDR2 SNEGSKA (reference sequence). There are 16 residues in the CDR3. V lost 6 bases, J lost 1 base, and 10 bases stayed unmatched. Extracted total RNA amounted to at least 5.5 micrograms for each sample.

This sequence joins TRBV20-1 and TRBJ2-2; 8 bases fit TRBD1. This TCR was sampled from a human donor in good health. Sequencing input: blood. CDR3 protein: CSARRTGIGNTGELFF. CDR3 sequence (DNA): TGCAGTGCACGCCGGACAGGGATCGGGAACACCGGGGAGCTGTTTTTT.